A single T cell receptor (beta chain) is shown here with its context. This clone's antigen is unknown. Per-nucleotide qualities are absent, and no much larger clonotype sits a single base away. One collaborating source in Seattle enrolled patients while the patients were actively infected and followed the patients over time throughout the course of disease. Each collaborating institution followed its own protocols to collect whole blood in K2EDTA tubes. For TCRbeta analysis, collaborator samples were shipped as frozen whole blood, as isolated PBMCs, or as DNA extracted from either sample type. V was cut back by 1 base and J by 5 bases, leaving a gap of 8 bases between them. The CDR3, from cysteine to phenylalanine, totals 13 residues. Only the CDR3 part of the read is kept: 39 bases, read in frame from the first base. The germline V gene encodes CDR1 MGHRA and CDR2 YSYEKL. TCRbeta CDR3 regions were amplified from genomic DNA by means of the immunoSEQ Assay, a bias-controlled multiplex PCR. In the paper's pipeline: Within the assay, amplification of reference gene primers was used to estimate how many nucleated cells each sample contained. To quantify the absolute abundance of each unique TCRbeta CDR3 rearrangement, sequence reads were collapsed and filtered. For each sample, productive Simpson clonality was calculated as the square root of Simpson's diversity index over productive rearrangements. TCRdb took this table from immuneACCESS and kept in-frame rearrangements with V and J called. Such tables lack part of the clones; where checked against another copy, unresolved V genes explain under half of the gap, and the rest is unexplained. The V and J calls and clone size come from that table; D and trimming were worked out from the DNA. Within this sample are hundreds of thousands of clones, with almost 90% of them counted one time only. The biggest ten clones account for approximately 10% of the sample.

This entry comes from a study of blood T cell repertoires in COVID-19 (dated by TCRdb to 2018 to 2021). About the full investigation: Collaborator samples came from the United States, Italy and Spain and covered acute and convalescent phases of COVID-19. The material from the prospective study consisted of cDNA or gDNA derived from T cells, B-cell-depleted T cells, or PBMCs. Deeply sampled blood TCRbeta repertoires from subjects exposed to, actively infected with, or recovered from COVID-19 were included in the dataset. A freely available public database, intended as a resource for researchers studying the immune response to SARS-CoV-2, is where the repertoires were released. The samples were drawn from the first 160 participants of the ongoing ImmuneRACE study and from 1,254 subjects provided by 6 global collaborators. Nearly every sample came with metadata listing a de-identified subject ID, COVID-19 status, age in years and sex. Where available, HLA class I and class II types were taken from metadata supplied by the sample provider and were not determined by assay-based typing. Beyond this particular receptor, the publication reports: Clinical and demographic metadata were provided uncurated, with the amount varying by source and participant.

The rearrangement combines TRBV4-1 with TRBJ1-2, with the identity of the D gene unclear. The source of this sequence is a woman in her 30s with COVID-19, enrolled during active disease. Material: peripheral blood. The DNA sequence is as follows: TGCGCCAGCAGCCAAGGAGACATTTATGGCTACACCTTC. This translates into CASSQGDIYGYTF.